This TCR beta chain was recorded in a study of blood T cells in healthy people across ages. The study's findings and limits: A roughly linear age-dependent decrease characterized TCR beta diversity per million T cells.

With a J-beta primer mix and a sample-barcoded 5' primer, a second PCR ran 7 to 11 cycles. One entry per CDR3 protein results from TCRdb running MiXCR on the 5' RACE reads. The sample has a few hundred thousand distinct CDR3 sequences; roughly a quarter are singletons. CDR3 length equals 16 residues. Trimming removed 3 bases from V and 7 bases from J; junction bases left unmatched: 8. Looked up from germline, CDR1 is LGHDT and CDR2 is YNNKEL (reference sequence). This clonotype has more than one count but fewer than ten. The antigen is not known. This same sample was also part of a study on T cells of mothers and their children. That paper states: Once extracted, all RNA went into cDNA synthesis at approximately 1.5 ug per 15 ul. Each mother gave over 8 million TCR beta CDR3 reads; each child, around 2.8 million. Mother-child pairs who were related displayed a slightly higher overlap than unrelated pairs, a difference that was non-significant.

This chain uses TRBV3-1 with TRBJ1-6, with 8 bases identical to TRBD1. The sequencing sample was made of blood. This TCR was recovered from a boy aged 2 to 10 in good health. Here the CDR3 reads CASSQPQTGVNSPLHF. The CDR3 nucleotides read TGTGCCAGCAGCCAGCCCCAGACAGGGGTAAATTCACCCCTCCACTTT.